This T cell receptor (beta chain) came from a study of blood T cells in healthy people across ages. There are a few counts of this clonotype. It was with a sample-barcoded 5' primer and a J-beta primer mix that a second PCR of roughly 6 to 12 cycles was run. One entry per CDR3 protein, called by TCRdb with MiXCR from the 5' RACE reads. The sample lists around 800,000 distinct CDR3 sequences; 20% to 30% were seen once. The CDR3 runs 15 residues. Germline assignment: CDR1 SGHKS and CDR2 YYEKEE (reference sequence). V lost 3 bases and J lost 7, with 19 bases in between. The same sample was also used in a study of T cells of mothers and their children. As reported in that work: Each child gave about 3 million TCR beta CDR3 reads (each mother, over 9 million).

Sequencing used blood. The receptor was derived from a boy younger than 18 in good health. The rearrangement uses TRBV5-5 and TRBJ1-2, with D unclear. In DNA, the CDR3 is TGTGCCAGCAGCTCACCATATCGCGGACCCTTTGGCTACACCTTC. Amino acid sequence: CASSSPYRGPFGYTF.